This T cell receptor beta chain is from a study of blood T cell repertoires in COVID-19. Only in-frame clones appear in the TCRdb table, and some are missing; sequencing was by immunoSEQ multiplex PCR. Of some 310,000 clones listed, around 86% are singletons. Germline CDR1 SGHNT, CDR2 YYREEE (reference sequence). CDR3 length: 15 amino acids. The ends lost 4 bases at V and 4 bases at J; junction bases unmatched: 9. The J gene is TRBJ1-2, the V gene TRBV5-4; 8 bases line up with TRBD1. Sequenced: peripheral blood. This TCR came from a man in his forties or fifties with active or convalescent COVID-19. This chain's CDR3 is CASSSYGQGGYGYTF. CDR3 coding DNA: TGTGCCAGCAGCAGTTATGGACAGGGCGGCTATGGCTACACCTTC.